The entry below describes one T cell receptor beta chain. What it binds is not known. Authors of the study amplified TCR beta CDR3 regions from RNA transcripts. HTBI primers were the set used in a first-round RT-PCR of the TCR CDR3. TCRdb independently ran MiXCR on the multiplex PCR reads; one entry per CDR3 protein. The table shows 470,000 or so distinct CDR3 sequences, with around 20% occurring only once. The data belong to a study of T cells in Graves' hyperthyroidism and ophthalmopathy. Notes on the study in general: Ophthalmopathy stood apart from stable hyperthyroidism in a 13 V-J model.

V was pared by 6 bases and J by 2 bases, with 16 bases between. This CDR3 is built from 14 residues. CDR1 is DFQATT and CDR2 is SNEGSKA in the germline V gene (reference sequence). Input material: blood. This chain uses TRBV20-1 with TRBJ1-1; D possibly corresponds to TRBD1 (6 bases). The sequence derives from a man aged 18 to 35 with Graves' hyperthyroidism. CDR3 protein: CSASIRTVNTEAFF. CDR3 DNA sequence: TGCAGTGCGAGTATAAGGACAGTTAACACTGAAGCTTTCTTT.